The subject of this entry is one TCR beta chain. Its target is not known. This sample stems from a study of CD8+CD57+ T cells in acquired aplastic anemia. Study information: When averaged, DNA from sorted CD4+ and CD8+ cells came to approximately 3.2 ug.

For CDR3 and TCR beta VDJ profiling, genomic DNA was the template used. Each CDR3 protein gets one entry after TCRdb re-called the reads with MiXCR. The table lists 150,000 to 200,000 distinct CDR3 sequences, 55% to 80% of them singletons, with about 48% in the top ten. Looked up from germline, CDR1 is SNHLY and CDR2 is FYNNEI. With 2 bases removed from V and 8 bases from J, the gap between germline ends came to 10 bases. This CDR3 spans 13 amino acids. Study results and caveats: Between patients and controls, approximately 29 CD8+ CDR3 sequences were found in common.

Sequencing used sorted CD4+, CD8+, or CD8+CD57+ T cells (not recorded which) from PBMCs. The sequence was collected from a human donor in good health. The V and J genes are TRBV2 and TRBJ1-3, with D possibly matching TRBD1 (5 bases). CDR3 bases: TGTGCCAGCAGTGAAAGGGGAGGGGACACCATATATTTT. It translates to CASSERGGDTIYF.